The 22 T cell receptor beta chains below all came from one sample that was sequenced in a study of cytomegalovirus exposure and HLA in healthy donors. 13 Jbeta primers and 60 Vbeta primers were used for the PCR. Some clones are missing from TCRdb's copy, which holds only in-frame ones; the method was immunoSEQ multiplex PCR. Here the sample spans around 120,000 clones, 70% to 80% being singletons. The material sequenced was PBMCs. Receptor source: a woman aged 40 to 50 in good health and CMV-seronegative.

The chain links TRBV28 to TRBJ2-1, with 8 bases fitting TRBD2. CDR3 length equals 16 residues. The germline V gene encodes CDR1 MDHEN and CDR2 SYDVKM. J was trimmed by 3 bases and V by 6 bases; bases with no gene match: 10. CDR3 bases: TGTGCCAGCAGCACCCAACTAGCGGCTAACTACAATGAGCAGTTCTTC. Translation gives CASSTQLAANYNEQFF. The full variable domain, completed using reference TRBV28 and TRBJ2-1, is DVKVTQSSRYLVKRTGEKVFLECVQDMDHENMFWYRQDPGLGLRLIYFSYDVKMKEKGDIPEGYSVSREKKERFSLILESASTNQTSMYLCASSTQLAANYNEQFFGPGTRLTVL.

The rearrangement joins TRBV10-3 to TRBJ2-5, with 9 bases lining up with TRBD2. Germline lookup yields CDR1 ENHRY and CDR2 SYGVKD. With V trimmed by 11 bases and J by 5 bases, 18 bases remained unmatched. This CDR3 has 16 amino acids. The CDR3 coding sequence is TGTGCCGCATCTCGGTCGGCGGGAGGGCCCAGTGAGACCCAGTACTTC. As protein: CAASRSAGGPSETQYF.

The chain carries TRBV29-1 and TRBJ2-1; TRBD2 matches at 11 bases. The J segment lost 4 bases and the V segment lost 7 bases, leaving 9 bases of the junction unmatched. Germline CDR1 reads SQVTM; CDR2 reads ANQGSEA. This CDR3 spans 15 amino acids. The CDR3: CSAIGSGRVYNEQFF. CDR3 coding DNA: TGCAGCGCCATAGGTAGCGGGAGGGTATACAATGAGCAGTTCTTC.

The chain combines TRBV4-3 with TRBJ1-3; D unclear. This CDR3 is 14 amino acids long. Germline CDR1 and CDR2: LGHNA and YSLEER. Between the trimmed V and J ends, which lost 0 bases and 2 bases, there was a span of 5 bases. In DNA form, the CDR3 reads TGCGCCAGCAGCCAAGATAGCGCTGGAAACACCATATATTTT. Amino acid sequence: CASSQDSAGNTIYF.

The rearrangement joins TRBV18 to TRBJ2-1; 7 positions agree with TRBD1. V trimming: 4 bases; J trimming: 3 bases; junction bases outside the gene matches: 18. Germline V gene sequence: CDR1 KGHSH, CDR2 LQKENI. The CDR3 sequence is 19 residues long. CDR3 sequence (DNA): TGTGCCAGCTCACAACTCCACCCTTCCCGGGACAGAGTCTACAATGAGCAGTTCTTC. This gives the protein CASSQLHPSRDRVYNEQFF.

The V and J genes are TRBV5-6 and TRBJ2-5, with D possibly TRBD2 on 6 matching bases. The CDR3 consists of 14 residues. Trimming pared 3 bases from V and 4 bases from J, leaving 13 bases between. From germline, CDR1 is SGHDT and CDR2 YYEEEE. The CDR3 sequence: CASSSSGLRETQYF. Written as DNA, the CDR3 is TGTGCCAGCAGCTCCTCGGGACTCAGAGAGACCCAGTACTTC.

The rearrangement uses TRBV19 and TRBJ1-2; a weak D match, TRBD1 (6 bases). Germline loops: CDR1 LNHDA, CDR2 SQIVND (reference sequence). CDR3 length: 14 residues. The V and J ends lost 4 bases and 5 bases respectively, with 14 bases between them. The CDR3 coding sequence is TGTGCCAGTAGTAAGGTGTCAGGGGCATATGGCTACACCTTC. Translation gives CASSKVSGAYGYTF.

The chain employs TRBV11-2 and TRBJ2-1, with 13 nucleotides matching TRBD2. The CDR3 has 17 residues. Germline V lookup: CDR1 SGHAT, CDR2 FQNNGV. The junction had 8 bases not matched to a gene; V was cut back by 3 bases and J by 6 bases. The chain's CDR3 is CASSLGTSGKGGNEQFF. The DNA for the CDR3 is TGTGCCAGCAGCTTGGGGACTAGCGGGAAGGGTGGCAATGAGCAGTTCTTC.

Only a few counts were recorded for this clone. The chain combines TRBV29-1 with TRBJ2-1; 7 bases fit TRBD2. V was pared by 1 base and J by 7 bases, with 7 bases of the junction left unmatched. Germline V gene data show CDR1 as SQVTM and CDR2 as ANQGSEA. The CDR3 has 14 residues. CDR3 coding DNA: TGCAGCGTTGAAGGGACTAGAGCCCAAAATGAGCAGTTCTTC. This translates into CSVEGTRAQNEQFF.

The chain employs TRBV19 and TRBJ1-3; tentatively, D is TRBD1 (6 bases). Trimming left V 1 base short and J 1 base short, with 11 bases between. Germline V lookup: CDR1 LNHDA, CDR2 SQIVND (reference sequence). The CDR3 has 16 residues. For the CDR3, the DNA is TGTGCCAGTAGTATAGCCGTGGACAGATCTGGAAACACCATATATTTT. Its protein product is CASSIAVDRSGNTIYF.

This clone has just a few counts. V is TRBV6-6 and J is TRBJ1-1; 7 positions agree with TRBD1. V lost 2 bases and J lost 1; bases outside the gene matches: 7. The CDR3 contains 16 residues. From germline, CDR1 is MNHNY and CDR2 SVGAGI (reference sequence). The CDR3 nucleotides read TGTGCCAGCAGTTACCCCGGACAGGTCCGGAACACTGAAGCTTTCTTT. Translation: CASSYPGQVRNTEAFF.

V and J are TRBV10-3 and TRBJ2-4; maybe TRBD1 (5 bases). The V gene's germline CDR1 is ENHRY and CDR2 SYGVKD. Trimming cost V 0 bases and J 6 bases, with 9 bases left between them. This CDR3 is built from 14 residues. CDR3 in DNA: TGTGCCATCAGTGAGTCAGGGGATGGAAACATTCAGTACTTC. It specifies CAISESGDGNIQYF.

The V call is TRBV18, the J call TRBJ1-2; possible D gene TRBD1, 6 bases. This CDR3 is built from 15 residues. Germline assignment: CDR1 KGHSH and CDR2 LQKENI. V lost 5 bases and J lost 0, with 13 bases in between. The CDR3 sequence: CASSVRDITNYGYTF. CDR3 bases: TGTGCCAGCTCAGTTCGGGACATTACTAACTATGGCTACACCTTC. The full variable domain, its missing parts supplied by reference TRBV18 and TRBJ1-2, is NAGVMQNPRHLVRRRGQEARLRCSPMKGHSHVYWYRQLPEEGLKFMVYLQKENIIDESGMPKERFSAEFPKEGPSILRIQQVVRGDSAAYFCASSVRDITNYGYTFGSGTRLTVV.

The CDR3 bases are TGTGCCATCAGTTCGCGGGAGAGCTCCTACGAGCAGTACTTC. It is translated as CAISSRESSYEQYF. V and J are TRBV10-3 and TRBJ2-7; 7 positions agree with TRBD2. The CDR3 has 14 residues. V shed 5 bases, J shed 0 bases, and the junction held 4 bases outside the gene matches. Germline CDR1 is ENHRY and CDR2 is SYGVKD.

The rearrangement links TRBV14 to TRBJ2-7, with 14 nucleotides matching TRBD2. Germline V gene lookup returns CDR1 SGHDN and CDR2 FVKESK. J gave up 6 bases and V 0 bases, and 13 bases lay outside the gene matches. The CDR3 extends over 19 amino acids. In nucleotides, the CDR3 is TGTGCCAGCAGCCAAGAACCACCCGGACTAGCGGGGGGTCGTCTCGAGCAGTACTTC. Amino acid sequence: CASSQEPPGLAGGRLEQYF.

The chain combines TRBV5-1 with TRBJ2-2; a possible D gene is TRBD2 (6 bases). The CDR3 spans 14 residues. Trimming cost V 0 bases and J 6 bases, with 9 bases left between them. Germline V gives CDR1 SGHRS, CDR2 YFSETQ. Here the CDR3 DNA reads TGCGCCAGCAGCTTGGGGGGGGACCCCGGGGAGCTGTTTTTT. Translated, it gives CASSLGGDPGELFF. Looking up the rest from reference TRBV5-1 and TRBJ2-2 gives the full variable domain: KAGVTQTPRYLIKTRGQQVTLSCSPISGHRSVSWYQQTPGQGLQFLFEYFSETQRNKGNFPGRFSGRQFSNSRSEMNVSTLELGDSALYLCASSLGGDPGELFFGEGSRLTVL.

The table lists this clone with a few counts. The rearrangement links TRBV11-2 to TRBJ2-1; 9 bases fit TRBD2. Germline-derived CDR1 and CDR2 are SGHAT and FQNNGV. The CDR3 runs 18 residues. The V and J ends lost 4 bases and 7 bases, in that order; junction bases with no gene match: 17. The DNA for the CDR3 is TGTGCCAGCAGCTCCATCCAGTGGCGGGAGGGCCGTATTAATGAGCAGTTCTTC. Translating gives CASSSIQWREGRINEQFF.

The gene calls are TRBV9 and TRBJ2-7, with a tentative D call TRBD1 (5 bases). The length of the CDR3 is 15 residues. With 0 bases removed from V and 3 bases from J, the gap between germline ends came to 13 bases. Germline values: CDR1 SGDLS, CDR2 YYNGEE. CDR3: CASSVEDRLGYEQYF. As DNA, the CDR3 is TGTGCCAGCAGCGTAGAAGACAGACTGGGCTACGAGCAGTACTTC.

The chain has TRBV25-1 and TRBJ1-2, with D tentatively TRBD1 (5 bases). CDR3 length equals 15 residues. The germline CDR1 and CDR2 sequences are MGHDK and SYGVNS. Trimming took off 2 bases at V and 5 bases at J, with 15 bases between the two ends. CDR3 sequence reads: CASSEPTGGGYGYTF. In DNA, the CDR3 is TGTGCCAGCAGTGAACCTACAGGCGGAGGGTATGGCTACACCTTC.

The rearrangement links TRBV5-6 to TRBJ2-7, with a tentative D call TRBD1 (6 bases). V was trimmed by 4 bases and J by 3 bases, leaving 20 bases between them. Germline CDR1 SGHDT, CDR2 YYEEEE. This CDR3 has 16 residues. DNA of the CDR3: TGTGCCAGCAGCCCAGGATGGGAACAGGGTATCTACGAGCAGTACTTC. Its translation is CASSPGWEQGIYEQYF.

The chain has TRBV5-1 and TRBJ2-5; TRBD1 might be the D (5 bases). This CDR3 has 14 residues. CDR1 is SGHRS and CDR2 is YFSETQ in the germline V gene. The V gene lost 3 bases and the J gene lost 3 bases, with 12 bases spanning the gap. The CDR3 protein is CASSWNTGKETQYF. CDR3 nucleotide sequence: TGCGCCAGCAGCTGGAACACAGGAAAAGAGACCCAGTACTTC.

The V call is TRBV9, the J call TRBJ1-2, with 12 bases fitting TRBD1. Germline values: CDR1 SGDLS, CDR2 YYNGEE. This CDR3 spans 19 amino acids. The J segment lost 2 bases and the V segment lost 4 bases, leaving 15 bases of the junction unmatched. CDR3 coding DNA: TGTGCCAGCAGCCTATTGCCCGGGACAGGGGGCTCCGTGAACTATGGCTACACCTTC. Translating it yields CASSLLPGTGGSVNYGYTF.